This T cell receptor beta chain was profiled in a study of cytomegalovirus exposure and HLA in healthy donors. Overall study context: According to later analysis, the same platform produced the 120 validation and 666 first-cohort repertoires.

Study results and limitations: The majority of TCR sequences were rare, yet some public TCRs appeared in many donors. In the 95 to 150 validation repertoires, a later analysis found that first-cohort TCR clusters tended to co-occur.

Of note for this clone: Its cognate antigen is unknown.

Repertoires were generated with immunoSEQ multiplex PCR, while TCRdb's copy carries only in-frame clones and drops some. There are some 140,000 clones in the sample; around 84% occur only once, and about 2.2% lies in the top ten. This TCR derives from a human donor in good health. The sequencing input was PBMCs.

CDR3 amino acids: CASSSGQFDEKLFF. The CDR3 DNA is TGTGCCAGCAGCTCGGGACAGTTTGATGAAAAACTGTTTTTT. This chain uses TRBV7-2 with TRBJ1-4; TRBD1 matches at 7 bases. Germline V gives CDR1 SGHTA, CDR2 FQGNSA. V was pared by 4 bases and J by 6 bases, with 5 bases of the junction left unmatched. CDR3 length equals 14 residues.